The rows below give T cell receptor beta chains drawn from one sample of a study of blood T cell repertoires in COVID-19. Here immunoSEQ multiplex PCR was the method, and the copy in TCRdb shows in-frame clones only, minus some. The sample has roughly 180,000 clones, roughly 80% seen once; the top ten hold about 5.7%. The sample comprised PBMCs or T cells enriched from blood (not recorded which). These receptors were collected from a woman aged 40-49 years with acute COVID-19. Each CDR3 is given with its conserved first and last residue. The order of the fields is D gene, J gene, V gene, CDR3 DNA, CDR3 protein. The D gene is left open where the match is weak.

D gene: .; J gene: TRBJ1-1; V gene: TRBV7-8; CDR3 DNA: TGTGCCAGCAGCTCACAGACCAGGGCCCCTGCGTCCGCTGAAGCTTTCTTT; CDR3 protein: CASSSQTRAPASAEAFF
D gene: TRBD1; J gene: TRBJ1-2; V gene: TRBV4-2; CDR3 DNA: TGTGCCAGCAGCCAGCGACAGGGGGCGGGTGATGGCTACACCTTC; CDR3 protein: CASSQRQGAGDGYTF
D gene: .; J gene: TRBJ2-3; V gene: TRBV5-1; CDR3 DNA: TGCGCCAGCAGCCCGGAGCGGGCCACAGATACGCAGTATTTT; CDR3 protein: CASSPERATDTQYF
D gene: .; J gene: TRBJ1-2; V gene: TRBV11-2; CDR3 DNA: TGTGCCAGCAGCAGCACCAGGTCTGGCTACACCTTC; CDR3 protein: CASSSTRSGYTF
D gene: TRBD2; J gene: TRBJ2-4; V gene: TRBV19; CDR3 DNA: TGTGCCAGTAGTACCGCAGGGACTAGCGGGAGCCCCGCCTATCTATCCAAAAACATTCAGTACTTC; CDR3 protein: CASSTAGTSGSPAYLSKNIQYF
D gene: .; J gene: TRBJ2-1; V gene: TRBV4-1; CDR3 DNA: TGCGCCAGCAGCCAAAAGGTGGCCCTCGGGGACAATGAGCAGTTCTTC; CDR3 protein: CASSQKVALGDNEQFF
D gene: .; J gene: TRBJ2-2; V gene: TRBV14; CDR3 DNA: TGTGCCAGCAGCCTGGGATTAGGGGAACAGAACACCGGGGAGCTGTTTTTT; CDR3 protein: CASSLGLGEQNTGELFF
D gene: TRBD1; J gene: TRBJ1-2; V gene: TRBV5-1; CDR3 DNA: TGCGCCAGCAGTTTTCAGGGGGCTGACTATGGCTACACCTTC; CDR3 protein: CASSFQGADYGYTF
D gene: TRBD2; J gene: TRBJ2-1; V gene: TRBV6-5; CDR3 DNA: TGTGCCAGCAGTTACAGGACTAGCGCCAATGAGCAGTTCTTC; CDR3 protein: CASSYRTSANEQFF
D gene: .; J gene: TRBJ1-2; V gene: TRBV6-1; CDR3 DNA: TGTGCCAGCAGTGAAGGGGTAGGGGCTTATGGCTACACCTTC; CDR3 protein: CASSEGVGAYGYTF
D gene: .; J gene: TRBJ1-2; V gene: TRBV19; CDR3 DNA: TGTGCCAGTAGTATAGGCGGCAGGGTGAATGGCTACACCTTC; CDR3 protein: CASSIGGRVNGYTF
D gene: .; J gene: TRBJ1-1; V gene: TRBV27; CDR3 DNA: TGTGCCAGCAGTTTGCGTAGCACCAGGGGATTCACTGAAGCTTTCTTT; CDR3 protein: CASSLRSTRGFTEAFF
D gene: TRBD1; J gene: TRBJ1-5; V gene: TRBV12-5; CDR3 DNA: TGTGCTAGTGGTTTCCACGAGGGACAGTGGGGAGTAGGAAGCAATCAGCCCCAGCATTTT; CDR3 protein: CASGFHEGQWGVGSNQPQHF
D gene: .; J gene: TRBJ1-4; V gene: TRBV6-5; CDR3 DNA: TGTGCCAGCAGTCTTCGGAGGGAGGGAGAAAAACTGTTTTTT; CDR3 protein: CASSLRREGEKLFF
D gene: .; J gene: TRBJ1-6; V gene: TRBV30; CDR3 DNA: TGTGCCTGGAGACTGACACCCGATTATTCACCCCTCCACTTT; CDR3 protein: CAWRLTPDYSPLHF
D gene: TRBD1; J gene: TRBJ2-7; V gene: TRBV14; CDR3 DNA: TGTGCCAGCAGCCCCTGGACAGGGACCTACGAGCAGTACTTC; CDR3 protein: CASSPWTGTYEQYF